The 29 T cell receptor beta chains below were found in one sample sequenced in a study of blood T cell repertoires in COVID-19. Sequencing used immunoSEQ multiplex PCR; TCRdb keeps in-frame clones, though not all of them. The sample includes around 400,000 clones, 89% of them seen just once. Sequencing was done on a sample of peripheral blood. The receptors come from a man between 35 and 55 years old with acute or convalescent COVID-19.

The CDR3 region has the DNA TGTGCCAGCAGTTTATCAATCGTCAGCTCCTACGAGCAGTACTTC. Protein: CASSLSIVSSYEQYF. The genes are TRBV27 and TRBJ2-7; no definite D call. Trimming removed 0 bases from V and 0 bases from J, with 9 bases in between. The CDR3 length is 15 residues. The germline gives CDR1 MNHEY, CDR2 SMNVEV (reference sequence).

This clone was counted a few times. V gene TRBV3-1 (or the pseudogene TRBV3-2) combines with J gene TRBJ1-6, with D possibly matching TRBD1 (5 bases). V was trimmed by 4 bases and J by 10 bases, leaving 11 bases between them. Per germline, CDR1 LGHDT and CDR2 YNNKEL (reference sequence). This CDR3 has 13 residues. As DNA, the CDR3 is TGTGCCAGCAGCCGGGCCCGGGGGTCACCCCTCCACTTT. Translating gives CASSRARGSPLHF.

This chain links TRBV7-2 with TRBJ2-7; 10 bases match TRBD2. Germline-derived CDR1 and CDR2 are SGHTA and FQGNSA. The CDR3 is 18 amino acids. J gave up 0 bases and V 4 bases, and 12 bases lay outside the gene matches. In DNA, the CDR3 is TGTGCCAGCAGCTCCTACGGACTAGCGGAAACCAGCTCCTACGAGCAGTACTTC. Translating gives CASSSYGLAETSSYEQYF.

This chain uses TRBV19 with TRBJ2-1; 9 bases align to TRBD1. The CDR3 spans 14 residues. Trimming at V came to 5 bases and at J to 9 bases, leaving 8 bases not matched to a gene. Germline-derived CDR1 and CDR2 are LNHDA and SQIVND (reference sequence). DNA for the CDR3: TGTGCCAGTAGTCCGGGACAGGGTTATGGTGAGCAGTTCTTC. Its protein is CASSPGQGYGEQFF.

In its sample, this clone was seen many times. The chain joins TRBV5-5 to TRBJ2-7; a weak D match, TRBD1 (6 bases). V was clipped by 4 bases and J by 5 bases, with 25 bases between them. Germline CDR1 reads SGHKS; CDR2 reads YYEKEE (reference sequence). The CDR3 sequence is 17 residues long. In DNA form, the CDR3 reads TGTGCCAGCAGCCTCACCTGGGGGATCAGCGCAGGGGACGAGCAGTACTTC. It is translated as CASSLTWGISAGDEQYF.

The V call is TRBV6-5, the J call TRBJ1-1; possible D gene TRBD1, 6 bases. The CDR3 has 16 residues. V lost 2 bases to trimming and J lost 6 bases, with 19 bases between them. CDR1 is MNHEY and CDR2 is SVGAGI in the germline V gene. For the CDR3, the DNA is TGTGCCAGCAGTTACCCTAGGGGGGGGCGTCCTTCTGAAGCTTTCTTT. Amino acid sequence: CASSYPRGGRPSEAFF.

The chain couples TRBV19 to TRBJ2-1; D is perhaps TRBD1 (6 bases). V was clipped by 3 bases and J by 4 bases, with 19 bases between them. The CDR3 is made up of 17 amino acids. CDR1 is LNHDA, CDR2 SQIVND, per germline (reference sequence). The CDR3 bases are TGTGCCAGTAGTATTATCCGGACAGCCTTATCTTACAATGAGCAGTTCTTC. It is translated as CASSIIRTALSYNEQFF.

The chain joins TRBV5-1 to TRBJ2-7, with TRBD1 matching 7 bases. V was clipped by 4 bases and J by 2 bases; unmatched bases: 6. Germline CDR1 and CDR2: SGHRS and YFSETQ. The CDR3 is made up of 14 amino acids. CDR3 amino acids: CASSPGTDPYEQYF. As DNA, the CDR3 is TGCGCCAGCAGCCCGGGGACAGACCCCTACGAGCAGTACTTC.

The chain recombines TRBV3-1 (or the pseudogene TRBV3-2) with TRBJ2-7; 7 bases fit TRBD1. The CDR3 has 16 residues. The germline CDR1 and CDR2 sequences are LGHDT and YNNKEL (reference sequence). The V segment lost 3 bases and the J segment 2 bases; nucleotides outside the gene matches: 10. This CDR3 reads CASSQSWDRSTYEQYF. The CDR3 DNA follows: TGTGCCAGCAGCCAGTCGTGGGACAGATCAACCTACGAGCAGTACTTC.

The chain employs TRBV6-6 and TRBJ2-3, with 11 bases aligning to TRBD2. With V trimmed by 6 bases and J by 4 bases, 9 bases remained unmatched. Germline assignment: CDR1 MNHNY and CDR2 SVGAGI (reference sequence). There are 16 residues in the CDR3. CDR3 sequence (DNA): TGTGCCAGCAGGGATCCCACTAGCGGGGGCCCAGATACGCAGTATTTT. This gives the protein CASRDPTSGGPDTQYF.

V usage is TRBV7-9 and J usage is TRBJ1-6, with TRBD1 matching over 7 bases. Germline V gene sequence: CDR1 SEHNR, CDR2 FQNEAQ (reference sequence). After removal of 1 base from V and 7 bases from J, the junction contained 1 base not matched to a gene. The CDR3 has 14 residues. CDR3 loop: CASSLEGANSPLHF. DNA for the CDR3: TGTGCCAGCAGCTTAGAGGGGGCGAATTCACCCCTCCACTTT.

The chain has TRBV5-4 and TRBJ2-7; 7 bases are a match to TRBD1. V shed 3 bases, J shed 2 bases, and the junction held 5 bases outside the gene matches. CDR1 and CDR2 (germline): SGHNT, YYREEE (reference sequence). CDR3 length: 14 residues. This CDR3 is CASSSTGYPYEQYF. The CDR3 DNA reads TGTGCCAGCAGCTCGACAGGGTATCCCTACGAGCAGTACTTC.

The chain carries TRBV28 and TRBJ1-2; tentatively, D is TRBD1 (5 bases). Trimming left V 1 base short and J 4 bases short, with 10 bases between. The CDR3 length is 14 residues. The germline V gene encodes CDR1 MDHEN and CDR2 SYDVKM. In DNA form, the CDR3 reads TGTGCCAGCAGTTTATCTCCAGACAGCTATGGCTACACCTTC. Its translation: CASSLSPDSYGYTF.

The chain has TRBV9 and TRBJ2-7, with D perhaps matching TRBD2 (6 bases). The CDR3 is 14 amino acids. Germline V gene lookup returns CDR1 SGDLS and CDR2 YYNGEE. With 3 bases removed from V and 6 bases from J, the gap between germline ends came to 16 bases. This CDR3 reads CASSAGVTPGEQYF. DNA for the CDR3: TGTGCCAGCAGCGCGGGAGTCACACCGGGCGAGCAGTACTTC.

The V gene is TRBV28, the J gene TRBJ1-4; a possible D gene is TRBD1 (6 bases). The germline CDR1 and CDR2 sequences are MDHEN and SYDVKM. V dropped 4 bases and J dropped 0 bases, with 21 bases sitting between them. The length of the CDR3 is 19 residues. CDR3 in amino acids: CASSSLVGTGLPTNEKLFF. In DNA form, the CDR3 reads TGTGCCAGCAGTTCCCTTGTCGGCACAGGGTTACCAACTAATGAAAAACTGTTTTTT.

This sequence joins TRBV6-1 and TRBJ1-3, with no clear D. V was trimmed by 1 base and J by 1 base, leaving 5 bases between them. This CDR3 contains 14 residues. Germline CDR1 MNHNS, CDR2 SASEGT. In DNA, the CDR3 is TGTGCCAGCAGTGAAGGGAGGTCTGGAAACACCATATATTTT. It is translated as CASSEGRSGNTIYF.

The chain combines TRBV15 with TRBJ1-2; D is uncertain. Germline lookup yields CDR1 LNHNV and CDR2 YYDKDF (reference sequence). Trimming stripped 0 bases from V and 8 bases from J, with 10 bases between. The CDR3 extends over 13 amino acids. The CDR3 sequence is CATSREAVWGYTF. DNA of the CDR3: TGTGCCACCAGCAGAGAGGCGGTTTGGGGCTACACCTTC.

The chain links TRBV5-6 to TRBJ1-1; TRBD1 matches at 9 bases. The CDR3 covers 14 residues. The V segment lost 4 bases and the J segment 1 base; nucleotides outside the gene matches: 2. The V gene's germline CDR1 is SGHDT and CDR2 YYEEEE. The DNA for the CDR3 is TGTGCCAGCAGCAAGACAGGGGGGAACACTGAAGCTTTCTTT. This codes for CASSKTGGNTEAFF.

This chain joins TRBV6-5 and TRBJ1-2; a possible D gene is TRBD1 (5 bases). Germline V gene data show CDR1 as MNHEY and CDR2 as SVGAGI. The ends were cut back, 7 bases at V and 3 bases at J, with 15 bases in the middle. CDR3 length equals 14 residues. In nucleotides, the CDR3 is TGTGCCAGCACCACCAGCAGGGCGGACTATGGCTACACCTTC. Translation: CASTTSRADYGYTF.

The rearrangement uses TRBV11-1 and TRBJ2-5; 9 nucleotides match TRBD1. The CDR3 loop spans 16 amino acids. V shed 3 bases, J shed 5 bases, and the junction held 10 bases outside the gene matches. Germline assignment: CDR1 SGHAT and CDR2 FQDESV (reference sequence). As DNA, the CDR3 is TGTGCCAGCAGCTTCTCCGGGACAGGGCAGTTGGAGACCCAGTACTTC. Protein: CASSFSGTGQLETQYF.

The J gene is TRBJ2-7, the V gene TRBV6-5, with 7 bases matching TRBD2. Germline V gene sequence: CDR1 MNHEY, CDR2 SVGAGI. The ends lost 4 bases at V and 3 bases at J; junction bases unmatched: 9. CDR3 length: 15 residues. The CDR3 sequence is CASSSPRAGDYEQYF. The CDR3 coding sequence is TGTGCCAGCAGTTCCCCCCGTGCGGGGGACTACGAGCAGTACTTC.

The V and J genes are TRBV6-1 and TRBJ2-7; 8 positions agree with TRBD1. Trimming cost V 3 bases and J 7 bases; bases outside gene matches: 17. The CDR3 spans 17 residues. Germline-derived CDR1 and CDR2 are MNHNS and SASEGT. CDR3 residues: CASSEPRQWDRSEEQYF. DNA of the CDR3: TGTGCCAGCAGTGAGCCCCGTCAGTGGGACAGGAGCGAAGAGCAGTACTTC.

This chain joins TRBV5-1 and TRBJ1-1; 7 positions match TRBD1. The CDR3 has 17 residues. From germline, CDR1 is SGHRS and CDR2 YFSETQ. The trim removed 4 bases at V and 2 bases at J, leaving 14 bases unmatched. The CDR3 DNA is TGCGCCAGCAGCCCCCGCGGATTTCAGGGGGGAAACACTGAAGCTTTCTTT. Protein product: CASSPRGFQGGNTEAFF.

This sequence joins TRBV4-2 and TRBJ1-6; TRBD1 might be the D (6 bases). V lost 1 base to trimming and J lost 10 bases, with 14 bases between them. CDR3 length equals 15 residues. CDR1 LGHNA and CDR2 YNFKEQ come from the germline V gene. CDR3 bases: TGTGCCAGCAGCCAAGTACAGGGAAACTGGTCACCCCTCCACTTT. Its translation: CASSQVQGNWSPLHF.

This chain uses TRBV25-1 with TRBJ2-3, with D possibly matching TRBD1 (5 bases). CDR3 length equals 15 residues. The germline V gene encodes CDR1 MGHDK and CDR2 SYGVNS. Trimming took 0 bases from V and 0 from J, leaving 7 bases between them. CDR3 protein: CASSEYDSSTDTQYF. The CDR3 nucleotides read TGTGCCAGCAGTGAATACGACAGTAGCACAGATACGCAGTATTTT. Filled out from reference TRBV25-1 and TRBJ2-3, the complete variable domain reads EADIYQTPRYLVIGTGKKITLECSQTMGHDKMYWYQQDPGMELHLIHYSYGVNSTEKGDLSSESTVSRIRTEHFPLTLESARPSHTSQYLCASSEYDSSTDTQYFGPGTRLTVL.

The chain combines TRBV18 with TRBJ1-3; weak D call: TRBD1 (5 bases). V was cut by 0 bases and J by 4 bases, with 10 bases left in between. Germline V CDR1 and CDR2: KGHSH, LQKENI. CDR3 length equals 15 residues. DNA of the CDR3: TGTGCCAGCTCACCACCAGCAGGGCAAGGAAACACCATATATTTT. This translates into CASSPPAGQGNTIYF.

The rearrangement joins TRBV7-2 to TRBJ2-7; D may be TRBD1 (5 bases). Trimming removed 1 base at V and 2 bases at J, with 15 bases between. Germline values: CDR1 SGHTA, CDR2 FQGNSA. The CDR3 totals 16 residues. The CDR3 DNA sequence: TGTGCCAGCAGCTTAGTCGGGCAGGGTGCGACCTACGAGCAGTACTTC. Its translation: CASSLVGQGATYEQYF.

A single count supports this clone. The chain joins TRBV6-5 to TRBJ1-6; D remains unclear. This CDR3 comprises 14 residues. V gave up 9 bases and J gave up 3 bases, with 12 bases separating them. CDR1 and CDR2 from the germline V gene are MNHEY and SVGAGI. The CDR3 spells CASRTGGYNSPLHF. CDR3 DNA sequence: TGTGCCAGTCGCACTGGAGGCTATAATTCACCCCTCCACTTT.

The chain carries TRBV11-2 and TRBJ2-7, with 11 bases matching TRBD2. The V and J ends lost 1 base and 3 bases, in that order; junction bases with no gene match: 8. This CDR3 is 17 amino acids long. Germline V CDR1 and CDR2: SGHAT, FQNNGV. The CDR3 region is CASSLVSGGGSYYEQYF. CDR3 in DNA: TGTGCCAGCAGCTTAGTTAGCGGGGGGGGATCTTACTACGAGCAGTACTTC.